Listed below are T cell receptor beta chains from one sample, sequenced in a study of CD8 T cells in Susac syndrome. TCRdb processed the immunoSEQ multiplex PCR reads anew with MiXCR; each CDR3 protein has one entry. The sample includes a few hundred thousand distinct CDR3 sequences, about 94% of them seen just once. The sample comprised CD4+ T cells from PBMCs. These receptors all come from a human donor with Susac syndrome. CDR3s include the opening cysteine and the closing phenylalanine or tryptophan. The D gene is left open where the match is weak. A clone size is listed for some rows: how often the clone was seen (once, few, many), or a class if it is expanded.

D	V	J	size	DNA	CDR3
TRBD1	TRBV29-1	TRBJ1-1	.	TGCAGCGTTGGGACAGGGGAGACTGAAGCTTTCTTT	CSVGTGETEAFF
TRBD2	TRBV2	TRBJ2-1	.	TGTGCCAGCAAGGTTTTTGCAAGCGGGGGATACAATGAGCAGTTCTTC	CASKVFASGGYNEQFF
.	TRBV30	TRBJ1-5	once	TGTGCCTGGAGTAAAGAGCTCTACAATCAGCCCCAGCATTTT	CAWSKELYNQPQHF
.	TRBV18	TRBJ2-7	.	TGTGCCAGCTCACCCGGGACGGAGCCCTACGAGCAGTACTTC	CASSPGTEPYEQYF
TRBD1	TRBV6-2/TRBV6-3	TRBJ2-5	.	TGTGCCAGCAGTCCCACAGGGGGCGGCGGAGAGACCCAGTACTTC	CASSPTGGGGETQYF
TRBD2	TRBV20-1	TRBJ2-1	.	TGCAGTGCTAGAGATCAGGCGAGCGGGGGGGTTAATGAGCAGTTCTTC	CSARDQASGGVNEQFF
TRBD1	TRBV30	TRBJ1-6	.	TGTGCCTGGAGTGTTCCGACAGGGGAAGGTTCACCCCTCCACTTT	CAWSVPTGEGSPLHF
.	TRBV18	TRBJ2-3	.	TGTGCCAGCTCACCAAACCCGGCAGATACGCAGTATTTT	CASSPNPADTQYF
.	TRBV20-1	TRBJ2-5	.	TGCAGTGCCCGACAGGAACAAGAGACCCAGTACTTC	CSARQEQETQYF
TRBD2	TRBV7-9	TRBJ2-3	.	TGTGCCAGCAGCTTAGCGGGGACTAGCGGGGGGGCCCGCACAGATACGCAGTATTTT	CASSLAGTSGGARTDTQYF
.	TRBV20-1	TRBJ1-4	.	TGCAGTGCTAGAGATACCCGGGCGGATGAAAAACTGTTTTTT	CSARDTRADEKLFF
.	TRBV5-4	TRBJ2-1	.	TGTGCCAGCAGCTTGATTCTGGGCCGGAGCAATGAGCAGTTCTTC	CASSLILGRSNEQFF
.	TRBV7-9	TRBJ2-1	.	TGTGCCAGCAGCTTAATCGGGGCTGTCTACAATGAGCAGTTCTTC	CASSLIGAVYNEQFF
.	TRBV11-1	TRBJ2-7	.	TGTGCCAGCAGGATGGGGAGCGAGGGAGAGCAGTACTTC	CASRMGSEGEQYF
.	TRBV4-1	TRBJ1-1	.	TGCGCCAGCAGCCAAGGACAGGTTGTAGCTTTCTTT	CASSQGQVVAFF
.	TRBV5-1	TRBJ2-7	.	TGCGCCAGCAGCCCCAGACCCGGGACGGAAACCTACGAGCAGTACTTC	CASSPRPGTETYEQYF
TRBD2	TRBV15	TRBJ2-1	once	TGTGCCACCAGCCCCGGACTAGCGGGGGGGGGCTCCTACAATGAGCAGTTCTTC	CATSPGLAGGGSYNEQFF
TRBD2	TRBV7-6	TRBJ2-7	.	TGTGCCAGCAGCGCTAGCGGGGGGCCCTCCTACGAGCAGTACTTC	CASSASGGPSYEQYF
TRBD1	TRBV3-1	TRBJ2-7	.	TGTGCCAGCAGCATTAGGACAGGGGCTGCCTACGAGCAGTACTTC	CASSIRTGAAYEQYF
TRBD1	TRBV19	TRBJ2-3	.	TGTGCCAGTAGTCTCCGGGACAGCCGCACAGATACGCAGTATTTT	CASSLRDSRTDTQYF
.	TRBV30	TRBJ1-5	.	TGTGCCTGGAGCGCAGGTGGGTTGCACCCTCAGCCCCAGCATTTT	CAWSAGGLHPQPQHF
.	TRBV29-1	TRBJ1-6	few	TGCAGCGTTAGGAGCTCCTATAATTCACCCCTCCACTTT	CSVRSSYNSPLHF
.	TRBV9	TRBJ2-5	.	TGTGCCAGCAGCGGCTGGGGGGGCCCGGGGGAGACCCAGTACTTC	CASSGWGGPGETQYF
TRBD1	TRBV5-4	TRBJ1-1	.	TGTGCCAGCAGTCGGGGACAGGTCGTATCCATGAACACTGAAGCTTTCTTT	CASSRGQVVSMNTEAFF
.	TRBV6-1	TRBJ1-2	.	TGTGCCAGCAGTGAACGGACAGTTTTACGTTATGGCTACACCTTC	CASSERTVLRYGYTF
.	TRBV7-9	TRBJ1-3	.	TGTGCCAGCAGCTCCCTTGGAAACACCATATATTTT	CASSSLGNTIYF
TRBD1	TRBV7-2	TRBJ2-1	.	TGTGCCAGCAGAGAACGACAGGGGAGGCATGAGCAGTTCTTC	CASRERQGRHEQFF
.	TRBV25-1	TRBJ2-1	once	TGTGCCAGCAGTGAACAGCGGTTTGAGCAGTTCTTC	CASSEQRFEQFF
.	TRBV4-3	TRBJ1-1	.	TGCGCCAGCAGCCACGGGATTCTCACTGGGCTAGGCACTGAAGCTTTCTTT	CASSHGILTGLGTEAFF